The clone carrying this TCR beta chain has at least ten counts. V lost 4 bases to trimming and J lost 5 bases, with 12 bases between them. The CDR3 runs 14 residues. Germline values: CDR1 SGHTA, CDR2 FQGTGA. This specimen comes from a study of T cell repertoires in cytomegalovirus infection. Looking at the study overall: Through public TCR beta signatures, both CMV infection and matching HLA type were indicated.

One entry per CDR3 protein results from TCRdb running MiXCR on the reads. The data hold 150,000 to 200,000 distinct CDR3 sequences, with roughly 9% observed a single time. The sequenced sample consisted of PBMCs. The rearrangement links TRBV7-3 to TRBJ2-1; the D gene is possibly TRBD1 (6 bases). The clonotype was recovered from a human donor in good health (CMV status not recorded). Some clones in this sample may be carry-over from other donors' samples. In DNA, the CDR3 is TGTGCCAGCAGCTCTGGGACAACTAACAATGAGCAGTTCTTC. Protein product: CASSSGTTNNEQFF.